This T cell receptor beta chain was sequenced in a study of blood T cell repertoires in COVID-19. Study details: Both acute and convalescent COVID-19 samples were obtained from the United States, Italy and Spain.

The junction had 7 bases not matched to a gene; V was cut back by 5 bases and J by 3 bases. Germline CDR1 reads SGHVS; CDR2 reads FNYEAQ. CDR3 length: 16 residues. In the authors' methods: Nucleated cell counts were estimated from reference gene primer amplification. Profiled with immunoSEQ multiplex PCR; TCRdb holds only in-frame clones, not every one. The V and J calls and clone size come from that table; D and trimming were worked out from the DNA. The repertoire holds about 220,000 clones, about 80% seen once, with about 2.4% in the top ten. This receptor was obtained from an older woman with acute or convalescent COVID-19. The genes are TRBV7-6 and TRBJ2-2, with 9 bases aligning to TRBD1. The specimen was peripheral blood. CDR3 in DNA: TGTGCCAGCAGCCAGGGCGGGACAGGGTACACCGGGGAGCTGTTTTTT. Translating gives CASSQGGTGYTGELFF.